The rows below give T cell receptor beta chains drawn from one sample of a study of PD-1 blockade in classical Hodgkin lymphoma. Some clones are missing from TCRdb's copy, which holds only in-frame ones; the method was immunoSEQ multiplex PCR. Here the sample spans about 75,000 clones, approximately 94% being singletons. Sequencing was performed on peripheral blood mononuclear cells (PBMCs), taken at baseline. Receptor source: a human donor with classical Hodgkin lymphoma. The CDR3 runs from the conserved cysteine through the conserved F or W. The D gene is left open where the match is weak. Clone size is given for some rows only: seen once, a few or many times, or a class if the clone is expanded.

D: .; size: .; J: TRBJ2-5; V: TRBV7-2; DNA: TGTGCCAGCAGCTTGAGGGGGGAGACCCAGTACTTC; CDR3: CASSLRGETQYF
D: TRBD1; size: .; J: TRBJ1-5; V: TRBV27; DNA: TGTGCCAGCAGTTTAAGGCAGGGGGCGGCGAAGCCCCAGCATTTT; CDR3: CASSLRQGAAKPQHF
D: TRBD1; size: .; J: TRBJ2-3; V: TRBV6-1; DNA: TGTGCCAGCAGGGAACCTCGTGCCGGGACAGGGATCGGCACAGATACGCAGTATTTT; CDR3: CASREPRAGTGIGTDTQYF
D: .; size: .; J: TRBJ2-7; V: TRBV4-2; DNA: TGTGCCAGCAGCCACATCGGAGGGCCGGACACCTACGAGCAGTACTTC; CDR3: CASSHIGGPDTYEQYF
D: TRBD2; size: .; J: TRBJ2-3; V: TRBV12-5; DNA: TGTGCTAGTGGCCTCGGGACTAGCGGCCTCACAGATACGCAGTATTTT; CDR3: CASGLGTSGLTDTQYF
D: .; size: .; J: TRBJ2-3; V: TRBV7-9; DNA: TGTGCCAGCAGCGCGCCGTGGGAAGATACGCAGTATTTT; CDR3: CASSAPWEDTQYF
D: .; size: once; J: TRBJ1-4; V: TRBV2; DNA: TGTGCCAGCAGTGAGAGGGGGGCAACTAATGAAAAACTGTTTTTT; CDR3: CASSERGATNEKLFF
D: .; size: .; J: TRBJ1-5; V: TRBV30; DNA: TGTGCCTGGAGTGTAACAACAGCTCTTAATTTCAATCAGCCCCAGCATTTT; CDR3: CAWSVTTALNFNQPQHF
D: .; size: .; J: TRBJ2-1; V: TRBV2; DNA: TGTGCCAGCACCACAGGGGGGGGATATGAGCAGTTCTTC; CDR3: CASTTGGGYEQFF
D: TRBD2; size: once; J: TRBJ2-5; V: TRBV19; DNA: TGTGCCAGTAGTATTGGATGGGGGGGTCAAGAGACCCAGTACTTC; CDR3: CASSIGWGGQETQYF
D: .; size: .; J: TRBJ1-4; V: TRBV4-2; DNA: TGTGCCAGCAGCCAAACGTTCAGGGAGGGTGGTGAAAAACTGTTTTTT; CDR3: CASSQTFREGGEKLFF
D: TRBD2; size: .; J: TRBJ2-7; V: TRBV27; DNA: TGTGCCAGCAGTTTAGCGGGAGGGCCCTCCTACGAGCAGTACTTC; CDR3: CASSLAGGPSYEQYF
D: TRBD1; size: .; J: TRBJ2-2; V: TRBV7-9; DNA: TGTGCCAGCAGCTTAGGAGGGGGCGTACACACCGGGGAGCTGTTTTTT; CDR3: CASSLGGGVHTGELFF
D: TRBD2; size: .; J: TRBJ2-1; V: TRBV7-6; DNA: TGTGCCAGCAGTCCCCTACTAGCGGGATCATACAATGAGCAGTTCTTC; CDR3: CASSPLLAGSYNEQFF
D: .; size: once; J: TRBJ2-7; V: TRBV6-5; DNA: TGTGCCAGCAGTTACGGTTACAGGGTAAACTACGAGCAGTACTTC; CDR3: CASSYGYRVNYEQYF
D: .; size: .; J: TRBJ2-7; V: TRBV27; DNA: TGTGCCAGCAGTTTAACCGACGGTATCGAGCAGTACTTC; CDR3: CASSLTDGIEQYF
D: .; size: .; J: TRBJ1-6; V: TRBV28; DNA: TGTGCCAGCAGTGAACCGGGTCGAAATTCACCCCTCCACTTT; CDR3: CASSEPGRNSPLHF
D: TRBD2; size: .; J: TRBJ2-1; V: TRBV4-2; DNA: TGTGCCAGCAGCCAAGATCCGCCCGGGCGGGGGGCCAGTGAGCAGTTCTTC; CDR3: CASSQDPPGRGASEQFF
D: TRBD2; size: .; J: TRBJ2-2; V: TRBV4-2; DNA: TGTGCCAGCAGCCAAGGGCTAGCGGGGGGGCCCGGGGAGCTGTTTTTT; CDR3: CASSQGLAGGPGELFF
D: .; size: .; J: TRBJ1-2; V: TRBV5-6; DNA: TGTGCCAGCAGCTTGGCGGCAAAATCCGGCTACACCTTC; CDR3: CASSLAAKSGYTF
D: .; size: .; J: TRBJ1-2; V: TRBV5-1; DNA: TGCGCCAGCAGCTTAGATCTCGGCAGTCTCCCCCATGGCTACACCTTC; CDR3: CASSLDLGSLPHGYTF
D: TRBD1; size: once; J: TRBJ2-7; V: TRBV29-1; DNA: TGCAGCGTGGGGTCGGGACAGGTCTCCTACGAGCAGTACTTC; CDR3: CSVGSGQVSYEQYF
D: .; size: .; J: TRBJ2-1; V: TRBV6-1; DNA: TGTGCCAGCACCCCAGAGGGGGTCGCCTACAATGAGCAGTTCTTC; CDR3: CASTPEGVAYNEQFF
D: .; size: .; J: TRBJ2-1; V: TRBV7-9; DNA: TGTGCCAGCACCCCCGAGAGCGGGTGGTACAATGAGCAGTTCTTC; CDR3: CASTPESGWYNEQFF
D: .; size: once; J: TRBJ2-1; V: TRBV20-1; DNA: TGCAGTGTTCGCAATGAGCAGTTCTTC; CDR3: CSVRNEQFF
D: .; size: .; J: TRBJ2-5; V: TRBV9; DNA: TGTGCCAGCAGCGTAGGCAGGGAAGAGACCCAGTACTTC; CDR3: CASSVGREETQYF